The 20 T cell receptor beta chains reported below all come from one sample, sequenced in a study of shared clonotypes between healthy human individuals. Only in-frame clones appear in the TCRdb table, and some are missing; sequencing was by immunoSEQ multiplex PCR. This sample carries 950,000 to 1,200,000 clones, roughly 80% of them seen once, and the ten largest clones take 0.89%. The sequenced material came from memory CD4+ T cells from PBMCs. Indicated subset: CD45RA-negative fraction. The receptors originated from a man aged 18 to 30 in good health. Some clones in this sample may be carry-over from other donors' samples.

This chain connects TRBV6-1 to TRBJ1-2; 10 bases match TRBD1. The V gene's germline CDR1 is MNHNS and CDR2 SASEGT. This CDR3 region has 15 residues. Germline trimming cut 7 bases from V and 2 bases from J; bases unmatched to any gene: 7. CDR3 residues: CASIMPGQGNYGYTF. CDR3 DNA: TGTGCCAGCATTATGCCGGGACAGGGGAACTATGGCTACACCTTC.

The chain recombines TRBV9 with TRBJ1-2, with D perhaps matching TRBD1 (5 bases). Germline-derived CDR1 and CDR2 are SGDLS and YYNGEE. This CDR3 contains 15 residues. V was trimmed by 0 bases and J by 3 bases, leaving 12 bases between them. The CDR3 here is CASSVGGTKYYGYTF. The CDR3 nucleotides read TGTGCCAGCAGCGTAGGAGGGACCAAGTACTATGGCTACACCTTC.

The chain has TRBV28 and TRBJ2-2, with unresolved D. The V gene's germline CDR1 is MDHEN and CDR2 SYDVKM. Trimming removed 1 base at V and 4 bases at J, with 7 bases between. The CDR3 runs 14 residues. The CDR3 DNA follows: TGTGCCAGCAGTTTATTACAGCCCACCGGGGAGCTGTTTTTT. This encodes CASSLLQPTGELFF.

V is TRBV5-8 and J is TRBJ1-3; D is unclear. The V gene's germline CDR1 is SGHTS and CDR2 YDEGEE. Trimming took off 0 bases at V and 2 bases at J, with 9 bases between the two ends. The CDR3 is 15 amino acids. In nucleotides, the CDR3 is TGTGCCAGCAGCTTGGGCAACAGCGCTGGAAACACCATATATTTT. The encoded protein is CASSLGNSAGNTIYF.

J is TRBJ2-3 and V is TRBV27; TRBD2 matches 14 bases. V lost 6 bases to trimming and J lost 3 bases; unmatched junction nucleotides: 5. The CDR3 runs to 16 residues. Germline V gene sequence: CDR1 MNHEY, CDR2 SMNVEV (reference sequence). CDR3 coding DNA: TGTGCCAGCAGGGGACTAGCGGGAGCGGGGACAGATACGCAGTATTTT. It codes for CASRGLAGAGTDTQYF.

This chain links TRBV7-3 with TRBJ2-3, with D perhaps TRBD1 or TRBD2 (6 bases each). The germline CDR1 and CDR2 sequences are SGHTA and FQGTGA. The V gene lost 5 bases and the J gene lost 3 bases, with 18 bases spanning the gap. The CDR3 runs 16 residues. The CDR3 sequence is CASSPRGGFGTDTQYF. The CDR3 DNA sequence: TGTGCCAGCAGCCCCCGAGGGGGGTTTGGGACAGATACGCAGTATTTT.

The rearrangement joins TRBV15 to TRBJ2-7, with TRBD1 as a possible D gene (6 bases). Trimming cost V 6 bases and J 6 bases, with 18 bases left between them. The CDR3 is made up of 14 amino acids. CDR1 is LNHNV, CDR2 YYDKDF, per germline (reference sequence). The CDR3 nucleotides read TGTGCCACCAGGCTGCATGAAACAGGGATCGAGCAGTACTTC. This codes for CATRLHETGIEQYF.

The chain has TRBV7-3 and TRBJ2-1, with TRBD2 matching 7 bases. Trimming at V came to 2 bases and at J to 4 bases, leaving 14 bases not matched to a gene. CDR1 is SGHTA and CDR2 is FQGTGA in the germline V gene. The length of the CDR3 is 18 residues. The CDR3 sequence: CASSLVAPGGGSYNEQFF. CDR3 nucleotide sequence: TGTGCCAGCAGCTTAGTAGCCCCGGGGGGAGGGTCTTACAATGAGCAGTTCTTC.

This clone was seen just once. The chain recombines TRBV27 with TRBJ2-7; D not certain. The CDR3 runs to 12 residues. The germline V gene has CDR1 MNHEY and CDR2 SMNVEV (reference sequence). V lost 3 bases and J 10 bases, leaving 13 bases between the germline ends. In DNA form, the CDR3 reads TGTGCCAGCAGTTTTCCGGAAGGCGTACAGTACTTC. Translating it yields CASSFPEGVQYF.

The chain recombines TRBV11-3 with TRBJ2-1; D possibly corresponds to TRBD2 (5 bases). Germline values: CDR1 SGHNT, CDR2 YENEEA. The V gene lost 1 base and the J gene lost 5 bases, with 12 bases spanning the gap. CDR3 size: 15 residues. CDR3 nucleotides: TGTGCCAGCAGCTTAGGGGGAGATGTGGACAATGAGCAGTTCTTC. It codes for CASSLGGDVDNEQFF.

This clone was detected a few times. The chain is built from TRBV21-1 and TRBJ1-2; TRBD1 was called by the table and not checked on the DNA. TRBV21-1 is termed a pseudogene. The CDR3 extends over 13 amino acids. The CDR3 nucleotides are TGTGCCAGCAGCAAAGCGGCAGGTTGGGGCTACACCTTC. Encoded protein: CASSKAAGWGYTF.

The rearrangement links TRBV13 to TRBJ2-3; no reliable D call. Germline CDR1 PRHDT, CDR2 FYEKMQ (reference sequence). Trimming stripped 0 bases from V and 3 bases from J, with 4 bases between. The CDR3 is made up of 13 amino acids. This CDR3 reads CASSLGSTDTQYF. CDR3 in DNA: TGTGCCAGCAGCTTAGGTAGTACAGATACGCAGTATTTT.

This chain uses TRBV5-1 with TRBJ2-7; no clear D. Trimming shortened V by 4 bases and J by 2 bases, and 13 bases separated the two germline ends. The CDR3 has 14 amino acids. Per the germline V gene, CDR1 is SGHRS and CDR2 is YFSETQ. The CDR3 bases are TGCGCCAGCAGCACCGACACCAGTACCTACGAGCAGTACTTC. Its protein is CASSTDTSTYEQYF.

The CDR3 nucleotides read TGTGCCAGCAGTTCCCCGCCTGTAGGTACGCAGTATTTT. Translating gives CASSSPPVGTQYF. This sequence joins TRBV28 and TRBJ2-3; unclear D gene. The germline V and J ends were trimmed by 4 bases and 8 bases, with 13 bases remaining between them. Germline V gene data show CDR1 as MDHEN and CDR2 as SYDVKM. This CDR3 has 13 amino acids.

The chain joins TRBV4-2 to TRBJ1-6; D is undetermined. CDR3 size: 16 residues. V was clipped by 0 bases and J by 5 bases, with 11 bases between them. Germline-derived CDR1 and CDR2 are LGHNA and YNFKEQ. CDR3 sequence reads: CASSQDLGGDNSPLHF. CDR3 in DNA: TGTGCCAGCAGCCAAGATCTGGGAGGAGATAATTCACCCCTCCACTTT.

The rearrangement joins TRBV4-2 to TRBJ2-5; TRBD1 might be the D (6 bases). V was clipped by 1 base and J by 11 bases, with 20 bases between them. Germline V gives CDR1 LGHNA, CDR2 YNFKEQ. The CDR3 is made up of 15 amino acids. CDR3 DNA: TGTGCCAGCAGCCAAGCCGTTAGGGGGTACGGGACACAGTACTTC. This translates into CASSQAVRGYGTQYF.

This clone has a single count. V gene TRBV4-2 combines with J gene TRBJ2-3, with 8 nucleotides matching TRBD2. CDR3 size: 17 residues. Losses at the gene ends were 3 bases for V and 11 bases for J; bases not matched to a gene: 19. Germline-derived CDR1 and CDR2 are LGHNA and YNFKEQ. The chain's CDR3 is CASSHGSGSSLVDGQYF. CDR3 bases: TGTGCCAGCAGCCACGGGAGCGGGAGTTCTCTTGTTGATGGGCAGTATTTT.

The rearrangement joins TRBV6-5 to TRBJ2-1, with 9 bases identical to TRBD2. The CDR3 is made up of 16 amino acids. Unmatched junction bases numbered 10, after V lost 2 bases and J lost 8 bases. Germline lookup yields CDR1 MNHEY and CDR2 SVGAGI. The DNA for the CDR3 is TGTGCCAGCAGTTACGTTTCGGCGGGAGGGCCCTATGAGCAGTTCTTC. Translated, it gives CASSYVSAGGPYEQFF.

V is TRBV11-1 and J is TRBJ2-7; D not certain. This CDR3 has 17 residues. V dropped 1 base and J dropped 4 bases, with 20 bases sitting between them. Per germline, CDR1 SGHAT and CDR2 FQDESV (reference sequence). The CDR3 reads CASSLVGLGPGNYEQYF. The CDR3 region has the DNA TGTGCCAGCAGCTTAGTAGGGCTGGGTCCCGGTAATTACGAGCAGTACTTC.

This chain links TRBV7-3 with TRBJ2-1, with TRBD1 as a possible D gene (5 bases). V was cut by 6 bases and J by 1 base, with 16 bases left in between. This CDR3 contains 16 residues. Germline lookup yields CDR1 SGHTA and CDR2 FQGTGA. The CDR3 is CASRGLGVESYNEQFF. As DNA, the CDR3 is TGTGCCAGCAGGGGCCTAGGGGTGGAGTCCTACAATGAGCAGTTCTTC. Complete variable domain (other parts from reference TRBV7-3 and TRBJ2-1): GAGVSQTPSNKVTEKGKYVELRCDPISGHTALYWYRQSLGQGPEFLIYFQGTGAADDSGLPNDRFFAVRPEGSVSTLKIQRTERGDSAVYLCASRGLGVESYNEQFFGPGTRLTVL.